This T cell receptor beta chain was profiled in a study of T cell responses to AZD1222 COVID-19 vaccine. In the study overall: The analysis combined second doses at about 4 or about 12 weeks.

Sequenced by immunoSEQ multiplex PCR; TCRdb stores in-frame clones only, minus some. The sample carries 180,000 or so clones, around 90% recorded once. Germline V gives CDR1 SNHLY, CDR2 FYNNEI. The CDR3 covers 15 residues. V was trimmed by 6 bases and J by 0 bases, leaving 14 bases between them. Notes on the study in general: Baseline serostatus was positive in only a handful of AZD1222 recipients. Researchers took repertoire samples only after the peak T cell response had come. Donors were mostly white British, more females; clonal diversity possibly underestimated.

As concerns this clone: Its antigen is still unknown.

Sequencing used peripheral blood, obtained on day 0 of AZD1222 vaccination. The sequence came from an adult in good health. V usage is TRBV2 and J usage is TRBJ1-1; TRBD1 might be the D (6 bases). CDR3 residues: CASRIQGGLNTEAFF. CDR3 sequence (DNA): TGTGCCAGCAGGATACAGGGTGGTTTGAACACTGAAGCTTTCTTT.